What follows are 10 T cell receptor beta chains derived from one specimen sequenced in a study of T-cell memory formation after mild COVID-19. From the 5' RACE reads, TCRdb called clonotypes with MiXCR, one entry per CDR3 protein. This sample has over 350,000 distinct CDR3 sequences, with around 24% found just once. Sequenced sample: PBMCs or a T cell subset sorted from them (not recorded which). The receptors stem from an adult woman who had mild COVID-19 (a few samples of this study predate the infection). Cell type and time point are not known.

V gene TRBV24-1 combines with J gene TRBJ1-5; D is uncertain. The V end lost 4 bases, the J end lost 5 bases, and 14 bases lay between the germline ends. This CDR3 is 15 amino acids long. CDR1 is KGHDR, CDR2 SFDVKD, per germline. The CDR3 sequence: CATSDHGRDYQPQHF. CDR3 in DNA: TGTGCCACCAGTGACCACGGACGGGATTATCAGCCCCAGCATTTT.

Concerning this clonotype itself: At one boundary the junction diverges from the germline segment, which might be a read error. Here the CDR3 DNA reads TGTGCCAGCAGCGTAGCAGGGACAGGGTCAGATACGCAGTATTTT. It encodes CASSVAGTGSDTQYF. This rearrangement joins TRBV7-8 to TRBJ2-3, with 9 bases matching TRBD1. The CDR3 loop spans 15 amino acids. Germline loops: CDR1 SGHVS, CDR2 FQNEAQ.

This clonotype appeared a few times. The rearrangement joins TRBV19 to TRBJ2-6, with unresolved D. CDR1 is LNHDA and CDR2 is SQIVND in the germline V gene (reference sequence). The CDR3 is 15 amino acids. V shed 11 bases and J shed 0 bases, with 14 bases lying between them. CDR3 protein: CAGPGSISGANVLTF. CDR3 nucleotide sequence: TGTGCCGGTCCCGGATCCATCTCTGGGGCCAACGTCCTGACTTTC.

This clonotype showed up just a few times. The V and J genes are TRBV3-1 and TRBJ1-1, with D unclear. This CDR3 region has 14 residues. The ends were cut back, 2 bases at V and 1 base at J, with 8 bases in the middle. CDR1 LGHDT and CDR2 YNNKEL come from the germline V gene (reference sequence). The CDR3 bases are TGTGCCAGCAGCCAACGGACCGCGAACACTGAAGCTTTCTTT. This gives the protein CASSQRTANTEAFF. Based on the CDR3 plus reference TRBV3-1 and TRBJ1-1, the full variable domain is DTAVSQTPKYLVTQMGNDKSIKCEQNLGHDTMYWYKQDSKKFLKIMFSYNNKELIINETVPNRFSPKSPDKAHLNLHINSLELGDSAVYFCASSQRTANTEAFFGQGTRLTVV.

This clonotype occurred a few times. The CDR3 sequence is CSATGTSGSLRETQYF. The CDR3 region has the DNA TGCAGTGCTACGGGGACTAGCGGGAGCCTCCGGGAGACCCAGTACTTC. This rearrangement joins TRBV20-1 to TRBJ2-5; 14 bases match TRBD2. Germline values: CDR1 DFQATT, CDR2 SNEGSKA (reference sequence). CDR3 length: 16 residues. Unmatched junction bases numbered 9, after V lost 4 bases and J lost 5 bases.

This clonotype showed up many times. This sequence joins TRBV21-1 and TRBJ2-7; the table names TRBD2, a call not compared with the DNA. TRBV21-1 corresponds to a pseudogene. This CDR3 has 17 residues. The CDR3 DNA reads as TGTGCCAGCAGCTCTAACAAGGAGGGACGAGGACACTACGAGCAGTACTTC. Translation: CASSSNKEGRGHYEQYF.

This chain connects TRBV6-6 to TRBJ1-2; 10 nucleotides line up with TRBD1. CDR1 is MNHNY and CDR2 is SVGAGI in the germline V gene (reference sequence). Trimming cost V 2 bases and J 5 bases; bases outside gene matches: 5. The CDR3 loop spans 15 amino acids. The CDR3 is CASSYGDRGSYGYTF. Here the CDR3 DNA reads TGTGCCAGCAGTTACGGGGACAGGGGTTCTTATGGCTACACCTTC.

This chain uses TRBV2 with TRBJ2-3; possibly TRBD2 for D (6 bases). V shed 7 bases and J shed 2 bases, with 10 bases lying between them. Germline V gives CDR1 SNHLY, CDR2 FYNNEI. The CDR3 is 13 residues long. CDR3 bases: TGTGCCAGCATCGGGGGACTCACAGATACGCAGTATTTT. Translated: CASIGGLTDTQYF.

This clonotype occurred a few times. The V call is TRBV5-6, the J call TRBJ1-2; 8 nucleotides line up with TRBD1. V was clipped by 2 bases and J by 4 bases; unmatched bases: 4. The CDR3 spans 14 residues. Per the germline V gene, CDR1 is SGHDT and CDR2 is YYEEEE. CDR3 in DNA: TGTGCCAGCAGCTTCGCAGGGGGCGGCTATGGCTACACCTTC. This encodes CASSFAGGGYGYTF.

This clonotype showed up just a few times. The J gene is TRBJ2-5, the V gene TRBV29-1; 7 bases align to TRBD2. The germline V gene has CDR1 SQVTM and CDR2 ANQGSEA. V lost 5 bases, J lost 4 bases, and 4 bases stayed unmatched. The CDR3 consists of 12 residues. This chain's CDR3 is CSVLSGTETQYF. The CDR3 DNA reads TGCAGCGTTCTGAGCGGGACAGAGACCCAGTACTTC.